These T cell receptor beta chains were read from a single sample in a study of CD8 T cells in Susac syndrome. Using its own MiXCR run on the immunoSEQ multiplex PCR reads, TCRdb lists one record per CDR3 protein. Of just under 150,000 distinct CDR3 sequences in the sample, approximately 95% were seen once. Source material: CD4+ T cells from PBMCs. All receptors derive from a human donor in good health. The CDR3 runs from the conserved cysteine through the conserved F or W. D genes are given only for firm matches. The size field is filled for only some rows; it gives once, few, many or a size class.

j_call v_call clone_size d_call cdr3_aa cdr3_nt
TRBJ2-7 TRBV19 once TRBD2 CASGTGTSTSYEQYF TGTGCCAGCGGAACCGGGACTAGCACCTCCTACGAGCAGTACTTC
TRBJ2-1 TRBV18 NA TRBD2 CASSPWPSGSDEQFF TGTGCCAGCTCACCTTGGCCTAGCGGGAGCGATGAGCAGTTCTTC
TRBJ2-3 TRBV6-4 NA NA CASSDSGSSGSDTQYF TGTGCCAGCAGTGACTCCGGGTCTAGTGGGTCAGATACGCAGTATTTT
TRBJ1-2 TRBV6-6 NA TRBD1 CASSPQGARNYGYTF TGTGCCAGCAGTCCACAGGGGGCGAGGAACTATGGCTACACCTTC
TRBJ2-4 TRBV5-1 NA NA CASSLGARGHNIQYF TGCGCCAGCAGCTTGGGGGCCCGGGGGCACAACATTCAGTACTTC
TRBJ2-2 TRBV27 NA NA CASSLRNTGELFF TGTGCCAGCAGTTTACGGAACACCGGGGAGCTGTTTTTT
TRBJ2-3 TRBV29-1 NA NA CSVVPITSGHTDTQYF TGCAGCGTTGTCCCCATCACTTCTGGTCATACAGATACGCAGTATTTT
TRBJ2-1 TRBV3-1 NA TRBD2 CASSLAGGDNEQFF TGTGCCAGCAGCCTAGCGGGAGGGGACAATGAGCAGTTCTTC
TRBJ1-2 TRBV14 NA NA CASSQDLRGYGYTF TGTGCCAGCAGCCAAGATCTGAGGGGTTATGGCTACACCTTC
TRBJ2-5 TRBV15 NA NA CATSRDIETQYF TGTGCCACCAGCAGAGATATAGAGACCCAGTACTTC